A selection of T cell receptor beta chains follows, all from one sample in a study of cytomegalovirus exposure and HLA in healthy donors. TCRdb's table, derived via immunoSEQ multiplex PCR, lists solely in-frame clones and lacks some. The sample gives about 240,000 clones, approximately 86% of which show up once; around 1.2% is in the top ten. Specimen: PBMCs. These receptors were obtained from a woman in her 30s in good health and CMV-seropositive. CDR3s include the opening cysteine and the closing phenylalanine or tryptophan. Each record gives: J gene, clone size, D gene, V gene, CDR3 protein, CDR3 DNA. A D gene is named only where the DNA matches it firmly. The listing skips clone size in some rows; elsewhere it reads once, few, many or a size class.

TRBJ2-2 NA NA TRBV7-8 CASSWAGTAGELFF TGTGCCAGCAGCTGGGCGGGGACGGCCGGGGAGCTGTTTTTT
TRBJ2-4 once NA TRBV28 CASKTAGPKNIQYF TGTGCCAGCAAGACTGCAGGGCCTAAAAACATTCAGTACTTC
TRBJ2-1 NA TRBD2 TRBV7-9 CASSSPGLAGRGVYNEQFF TGTGCCAGCAGCTCCCCGGGACTAGCGGGCAGGGGGGTCTACAATGAGCAGTTCTTC
TRBJ2-5 NA TRBD1 TRBV13 CASSFGQGEKTQYF TGTGCCAGCAGCTTTGGACAGGGGGAGAAGACCCAGTACTTC
TRBJ2-1 NA TRBD1 TRBV6-5 CASSYSAGQGGNEQFF TGTGCCAGCAGTTACTCCGCGGGACAGGGGGGAAATGAGCAGTTCTTC
TRBJ1-2 NA TRBD1 TRBV6-1 CASRTGVGPNYGYTF TGTGCCAGCAGGACAGGGGTGGGTCCTAACTATGGCTACACCTTC
TRBJ1-5 NA NA TRBV19 CASSSVTGGQPQHF TGTGCCAGTAGCTCGGTAACCGGGGGTCAGCCCCAGCATTTT
TRBJ2-7 NA NA TRBV7-9 CASSRGGSYEQYF TGTGCCAGCAGCAGGGGTGGCTCCTACGAGCAGTACTTC
TRBJ2-1 NA TRBD2 TRBV14 CASSLRTSGRAFYLNEQFF TGTGCCAGCAGCCTCAGGACTAGCGGGAGGGCATTTTATCTCAATGAGCAGTTCTTC
TRBJ2-2 NA NA TRBV11-2 CASSRISHTGELFF TGTGCCAGCAGCCGGATTAGCCACACCGGGGAGCTGTTTTTT
TRBJ1-2 once NA TRBV27 CASSLTERNGYTF TGTGCCAGCAGTTTGACCGAGAGGAATGGCTACACCTTC
TRBJ1-5 many NA TRBV28 CASRRVDGYQPQHF TGTGCCAGCCGACGAGTCGACGGGTATCAGCCCCAGCATTTT
TRBJ1-2 NA NA TRBV2 CASRQGYGYTF TGTGCCAGCAGACAGGGCTATGGCTACACCTTC
TRBJ1-1 NA NA TRBV6-6 CASTIDRFGTEAFF TGTGCCAGCACCATCGACAGGTTTGGGACTGAAGCTTTCTTT
TRBJ2-7 few NA TRBV11-2 CASSIGLSYEQYF TGTGCCAGCAGCATCGGACTATCCTACGAGCAGTACTTC
TRBJ1-5 few TRBD1 TRBV7-9 CASSWGQGKSSNQPQHF TGTGCCAGCAGCTGGGGACAGGGGAAATCAAGCAATCAGCCCCAGCATTTT